Included here is one T cell receptor beta chain sequence, with context. This CDR3 is also generated by other DNA sequences in the sample. This sample stems from a study of blood T cell repertoires in COVID-19. Turning to the study itself: The cDNA or gDNA used as material had been derived from T cells, B-cell-depleted T cells, or PBMCs.

Per the study methods: By means of reference gene primer amplification, nucleated cell counts were estimated. Here immunoSEQ multiplex PCR was the method, and the copy in TCRdb shows in-frame clones only, minus some. That table gives V, J and clone size, and the DNA gave D and trimming. The table has over 150,000 clones, roughly 85% seen once. The origin of this receptor is a man in his forties or fifties with active or convalescent COVID-19. The material sequenced was peripheral blood.

The CDR3 here is CASSLAGLSNQPQHF. CDR3 coding DNA: TGCGCCAGCAGCTTGGCGGGACTTAGCAATCAGCCCCAGCATTTT. This chain connects TRBV5-1 to TRBJ1-5; TRBD1 is a possible D gene (5 bases). V lost 0 bases and J 0 bases, leaving 7 bases between the germline ends. Germline V gene lookup returns CDR1 SGHRS and CDR2 YFSETQ. The CDR3 is made up of 15 amino acids.